Given below is one T cell receptor beta chain in context. Its antigen is still unknown. Other DNA sequences in this sample translate to the same CDR3. This specimen belongs to a study of shared clonotypes between healthy human individuals. Study-wide background: The people who gave samples were two women and a few men aged 18 to 49. General study findings and limits: Shared across a few donors were around 5% of the naive CD4 clonotypes.

Assay execution proceeded at the deep level. Every immunoSEQ plate was one replicate of a subset's evenly spread DNA. This table comes from immunoSEQ multiplex PCR, and its TCRdb copy is limited to in-frame clones, with some not included. Counted here are approximately 2,000,000 clones, around 95% occurring once; the ten biggest clones make up around 1.8%. CD45RO negativity and positive selection for CCR7 defined naive CD8 cells, a population that excluded terminally differentiated effector memory CD45RA+ cells. CDR3 size: 13 residues. The V end was cut by 2 bases, the J end by 4 bases, with 9 bases between. Germline values: CDR1 MNHEY, CDR2 SMNVEV (reference sequence).

V gene TRBV27 combines with J gene TRBJ2-7; D unclear. The sequence derives from a man younger than 35 in good health. Some clones in this sample may be carry-over from other donors' samples. Sequencing was done on a sample of naive CD8+ T cells from PBMCs. CDR3 nucleotides: TGTGCCAGCAGTTTACGGTACGGATACGAGCAGTACTTC. As protein: CASSLRYGYEQYF.